This T cell receptor (beta chain) was found in a study of control samples from healthy donors and cancer patients. TCRdb's copy holds only in-frame clones and misses some; the assay was immunoSEQ multiplex PCR. The sample includes 75,000 to 90,000 clones, 75% to 90% of them seen just once. The count of this clone is one. The CDR3 contains 16 residues. V trimming: 4 bases; J trimming: 5 bases; junction bases outside the gene matches: 10. In germline, CDR1 is SGHTA, CDR2 FQGNSA. V usage is TRBV7-2 and J usage is TRBJ2-5, with TRBD1 matching 10 bases. Sequencing used PBMCs. The TCR comes from a woman in her 50s with colorectal cancer. In DNA, the CDR3 is TGTGCCAGCAGCTATCACAGGGACAGGGGTCGCGAGACCCAGTACTTC. Its translation is CASSYHRDRGRETQYF.